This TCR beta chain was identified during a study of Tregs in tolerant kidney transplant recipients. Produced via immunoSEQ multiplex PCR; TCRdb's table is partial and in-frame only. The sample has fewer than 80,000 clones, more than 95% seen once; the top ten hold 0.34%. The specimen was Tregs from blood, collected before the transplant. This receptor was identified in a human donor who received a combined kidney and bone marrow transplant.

The CDR3 bases are TGCGCCAGCAGCTTGGGCGGGTCTGGAAACACCATATATTTT. It is translated as CASSLGGSGNTIYF. The V gene is TRBV5-1, the J gene TRBJ1-3, with D unclear. Per germline, CDR1 SGHRS and CDR2 YFSETQ. This CDR3 is built from 14 residues. Trimming pared 0 bases from V and 1 base from J, leaving 5 bases between.